One and the same sample provided the 30 T cell receptor beta chains below, sequenced in a study of T cells in Graves' hyperthyroidism and ophthalmopathy. RNA transcripts served as the template for amplifying TCR beta CDR3 regions. TCR CDR3 underwent first-round RT-PCR with the HTBI primer set. MiXCR, applied by TCRdb to the multiplex PCR reads, yields one record per CDR3 protein. The sample consists of roughly 400,000 distinct CDR3 sequences, about an eighth of them appearing once. Sequenced input: blood. Receptors originate from a middle-aged man with Graves' ophthalmopathy.

CDR3 protein: CSPFWGENSPLHF. The CDR3 DNA follows: TGCAGCCCCTTTTGGGGGGAAAATTCACCCCTCCACTTT. This chain uses TRBV29-1 with TRBJ1-6, with D tentatively TRBD1 (5 bases). Deletions cut 8 bases from V and 7 bases from J, with 15 bases between. Germline V CDR1 and CDR2: SQVTM, ANQGSEA. The CDR3 loop spans 13 amino acids.

This clonotype has ten or more counts. The V gene is TRBV12-3 or TRBV12-4, the J gene TRBJ2-7, with 8 positions matching TRBD1. Trimming removed 7 bases from V and 3 bases from J; junction bases left unmatched: 14. CDR3 length equals 16 residues. The CDR3 DNA follows: TGTGCCAGCACCAAAGTGGGGCCAGGGGGCATCTACGAGCAGTACTTC. This gives the protein CASTKVGPGGIYEQYF.

V is TRBV29-1 and J is TRBJ1-1; D is perhaps TRBD1 (6 bases). The V gene's germline CDR1 is SQVTM and CDR2 ANQGSEA. The CDR3 loop spans 13 amino acids. V shed 5 bases and J shed 2 bases, with 12 bases lying between them. In nucleotides, the CDR3 is TGCAGCGTTTATACGGGGGCCAACACTGAAGCTTTCTTT. This gives the protein CSVYTGANTEAFF.

This chain links TRBV18 with TRBJ2-3; D is possibly TRBD1 (5 bases). The CDR3 spans 15 residues. Trimming shortened V by 1 base and J by 6 bases, and 14 bases separated the two germline ends. Per germline, CDR1 KGHSH and CDR2 LQKENI. CDR3 in DNA: TGTGCCAGCTCACCACGGGGCACCGTGGGGGATACGCAGTATTTT. Its translation: CASSPRGTVGDTQYF.

In this sample, this clonotype turned up many times. This rearrangement joins TRBV11-1 to TRBJ1-1; D perhaps matches TRBD1 (6 bases). Germline CDR1 and CDR2: SGHAT and FQDESV (reference sequence). Trimming took 8 bases from V and 1 from J, leaving 20 bases between them. CDR3 length equals 16 residues. The CDR3 coding sequence is TGTGCCAGCGCCCTTAGGGGTGGACAGTCGAACACTGAAGCTTTCTTT. Amino acids: CASALRGGQSNTEAFF.

On this clonotype itself: The junction differs from germline at one of its ends, possibly a read error. V gene TRBV7-8 combines with J gene TRBJ2-3; D gene uncertain. The CDR3 has 13 residues. Germline assignment: CDR1 SGHVS and CDR2 FQNEAQ. CDR3 nucleotide sequence: TGCGCCAGCAGCCAAGGAACCGGGTTGGGGCAGTATTTT. The encoded protein is CASSQGTGLGQYF.

The J gene is TRBJ1-1, the V gene TRBV7-9; possibly TRBD1 for D (6 bases). The CDR3 contains 14 residues. The germline gives CDR1 SEHNR, CDR2 FQNEAQ (reference sequence). V lost 8 bases and J 5 bases, leaving 18 bases between the germline ends. Here the CDR3 DNA reads TGTGCCAGCGTGGGGGGGCCCCTGGGAACTGAAGCTTTCTTT. Encoded protein: CASVGGPLGTEAFF. The whole variable domain, remainder taken from reference TRBV7-9 and TRBJ1-1, is DTGVSQNPRHKITKRGQNVTFRCDPISEHNRLYWYRQTLGQGPEFLTYFQNEAQLEKSRLLSDRFSAERPKGSFSTLEIQRTEQGDSAMYLCASVGGPLGTEAFFGQGTRLTVV.

Only a few counts were recorded for this clonotype. V usage is TRBV14 and J usage is TRBJ1-1, with D hard to call. Germline assignment: CDR1 SGHDN and CDR2 FVKESK. This CDR3 has 14 amino acids. The ends were cut back, 1 base at V and 1 base at J, with 7 bases in the middle. CDR3 bases: TGTGCCAGCAGCCAAGGTTTCACGAACACTGAAGCTTTCTTT. This translates into CASSQGFTNTEAFF.

This clonotype was counted ten times or more. This chain connects TRBV18 to TRBJ2-7; the D is unclear. V dropped 0 bases and J dropped 6 bases, with 9 bases sitting between them. Looked up from germline, CDR1 is KGHSH and CDR2 is LQKENI. The CDR3 loop spans 13 amino acids. The CDR3 bases are TGTGCCAGCTCACCACCGACCGCTGCCGAGCAGTACTTC. It codes for CASSPPTAAEQYF.

The rearrangement uses TRBV30 and TRBJ2-6; either TRBD1 or TRBD2 may fit D (6 bases each). Germline CDR1 and CDR2: GTSNPN and SVGIG (reference sequence). V was shortened by 1 base and J by 4 bases, with 11 bases between the two germline ends. This CDR3 is built from 15 residues. The CDR3: CAWSGQGRGANVLTF. The CDR3 nucleotides read TGTGCCTGGAGTGGCCAGGGGAGGGGGGCCAACGTCCTGACTTTC.

This clonotype showed up many times. The chain employs TRBV7-9 and TRBJ2-1; 9 nucleotides match TRBD2. From germline, CDR1 is SEHNR and CDR2 FQNEAQ (reference sequence). V shed 4 bases and J 3 bases; nucleotides not matched to a gene: 7. This CDR3 spans 16 amino acids. DNA for the CDR3: TGTGCCAGCAGCTCGGAGACTAGCGGCATCTACAATGAGCAGTTCTTC. This sequence encodes CASSSETSGIYNEQFF.

This clonotype appeared many times. The rearrangement uses TRBV12-3 or TRBV12-4 and TRBJ2-7, with D possibly TRBD1 on 5 matching bases. Deletions cut 8 bases from V and 0 bases from J, with 11 bases between. The length of the CDR3 is 13 residues. The CDR3 sequence is CASARDSSYEQYF. The CDR3 bases are TGTGCCAGCGCTCGAGACAGCTCCTACGAGCAGTACTTC.

The chain employs TRBV6-1 and TRBJ1-1; D is perhaps TRBD1 (5 bases). Trimming removed 1 base at V and 5 bases at J, with 8 bases between. There are 13 residues in the CDR3. Germline CDR1 MNHNS, CDR2 SASEGT. This chain's CDR3 is CASSEGQGTEAFF. The CDR3 bases are TGTGCCAGCAGTGAAGGTCAGGGAACTGAAGCTTTCTTT.

This chain uses TRBV10-2 with TRBJ2-7; 9 positions agree with TRBD1. The CDR3 runs to 15 residues. Trimming cost V 0 bases and J 3 bases; bases outside gene matches: 3. Per the germline V gene, CDR1 is WSHSY and CDR2 is SAAADI. CDR3 sequence (DNA): TGCGCCAGCAGTGAGTCGGGGACAGGGAACTACGAGCAGTACTTC. Translation gives CASSESGTGNYEQYF.

This clonotype was recorded a few times. The J gene is TRBJ1-1, the V gene TRBV7-9; D gene ambiguous. Trimming left V 4 bases short and J 0 bases short, with 9 bases between. There are 14 residues in the CDR3. The germline CDR1 and CDR2 sequences are SEHNR and FQNEAQ (reference sequence). The CDR3 bases are TGTGCCAGCAGCTCACGGGTTATGAACACTGAAGCTTTCTTT. It codes for CASSSRVMNTEAFF.

The chain links TRBV5-1 to TRBJ2-1; D remains unclear. Germline-derived CDR1 and CDR2 are SGHRS and YFSETQ. The germline V and J ends were trimmed by 1 base and 6 bases, with 11 bases remaining between them. This CDR3 is built from 14 residues. In nucleotides, the CDR3 is TGCGCCAGCAGCTTGACCCCGCCAGGCAATGAGCAGTTCTTC. Its protein product is CASSLTPPGNEQFF.

The rearrangement links TRBV2 to TRBJ1-6; TRBD1 agrees at 9 bases. Trimming took 8 bases from V and 10 from J; bases not matched to a gene: 9. There are 14 residues in the CDR3. The germline V gene has CDR1 SNHLY and CDR2 FYNNEI. CDR3: CASLWDREGSPLHF. The CDR3 DNA reads TGTGCCAGCCTTTGGGACAGGGAGGGATCACCCCTCCACTTT.

This clonotype was counted only a few times. A clone one base away is much larger, so this may be a read error. The final CDR3 position lacks the conserved phenylalanine or tryptophan, pointing to a likely read error. The rearrangement uses TRBV20-1 and TRBJ2-1, with TRBD2 matching 8 bases. V gave up 6 bases and J gave up 0 bases; unmatched junction bases: 4. The germline CDR1 and CDR2 sequences are DFQATT and SNEGSKA (reference sequence). This CDR3 region has 14 residues. The CDR3, as DNA: TGCAGTGCAAAAAGCGGGAGCTCCTACAATGAGCAGTTCCTC. Encoded protein: CSAKSGSSYNEQFL.

In its sample, this clonotype was seen many times. This sequence joins TRBV11-2 and TRBJ1-6; D is unclear. The V end was cut by 6 bases, the J end by 3 bases, with 12 bases between. CDR3 length equals 15 residues. CDR1 SGHAT and CDR2 FQNNGV come from the germline V gene. The CDR3 DNA is TGTGCCAGCAGTCACCAGGAATTCTATAATTCACCCCTCCACTTT. Translating gives CASSHQEFYNSPLHF. Combining the CDR3 with reference TRBV11-2 and TRBJ1-6 gives the whole variable domain EAGVAQSPRYKIIEKRQSVAFWCNPISGHATLYWYQQILGQGPKLLIQFQNNGVVDDSQLPKDRFSAERLKGVDSTLKIQPAKLEDSAVYLCASSHQEFYNSPLHFGNGTRLTVT.

This clonotype appeared many times. The chain employs TRBV11-1 and TRBJ2-5, with D tentatively TRBD1 (6 bases). The CDR3 is 14 residues long. Trimming left V 5 bases short and J 5 bases short, with 15 bases between. The V gene's germline CDR1 is SGHAT and CDR2 FQDESV (reference sequence). The chain's CDR3 is CASSLGSTGETQYF. As DNA, the CDR3 is TGTGCCAGCAGCCTTGGGAGTACAGGGGAGACCCAGTACTTC.

At least ten counts were recorded for this clonotype. The chain combines TRBV20-1 with TRBJ1-2; 9 bases map to TRBD1. With 1 base clipped from V and 0 bases from J, the junction kept 12 bases outside the gene matches. The CDR3 spans 18 residues. Germline V gene lookup returns CDR1 DFQATT and CDR2 SNEGSKA (reference sequence). In DNA form, the CDR3 reads TGCAGTGCTAGAGCGTCTCCTGGGACAGGGCTTACTAACTATGGCTACACCTTC. Amino acids: CSARASPGTGLTNYGYTF.

There are many counts of this clonotype. J is TRBJ1-1 and V is TRBV29-1; TRBD1 agrees at 8 bases. After removal of 6 bases from V and 3 bases from J, the junction contained 9 bases not matched to a gene. From germline, CDR1 is SQVTM and CDR2 ANQGSEA. The CDR3 is made up of 14 amino acids. CDR3 sequence (DNA): TGCAGCGTCCAGTTGGACAGGGATTACACTGAAGCTTTCTTT. Translated, it gives CSVQLDRDYTEAFF.

This clonotype was found many times. The chain joins TRBV20-1 to TRBJ2-7; 8 bases align to TRBD2. The germline gives CDR1 DFQATT, CDR2 SNEGSKA (reference sequence). Unmatched junction bases numbered 8, after V lost 5 bases and J lost 2 bases. CDR3 length: 14 amino acids. CDR3 bases: TGCAGTGCTGGAGGGAGACTAGCGACCTACGAGCAGTACTTC. Its protein product is CSAGGRLATYEQYF.

This clonotype has a count of ten or more. The chain uses TRBV18 and TRBJ2-5, with TRBD2 identical over 7 bases. CDR3 length equals 14 residues. V gave up 6 bases and J gave up 1 base; unmatched junction bases: 5. Germline assignment: CDR1 KGHSH and CDR2 LQKENI. As DNA, the CDR3 is TGTGCCAGCTCCTCATCTAGCGGCCAAGAGACCCAGTACTTC. This translates into CASSSSSGQETQYF.

This chain links TRBV19 with TRBJ1-5; D is undetermined. The CDR3 length is 16 residues. The V and J ends lost 5 bases and 0 bases respectively, with 14 bases between them. Germline V gene data show CDR1 as LNHDA and CDR2 as SQIVND (reference sequence). The CDR3 DNA reads TGTGCCAGTAGTCACCGAAGTACATTTAGCAATCAGCCCCAGCATTTT. Its protein product is CASSHRSTFSNQPQHF. The variable domain in full, with the rest retrieved from reference TRBV19 and TRBJ1-5, is DGGITQSPKYLFRKEGQNVTLSCEQNLNHDAMYWYRQDPGQGLRLIYYSQIVNDFQKGDIAEGYSVSREKKESFPLTVTSAQKNPTAFYLCASSHRSTFSNQPQHFGDGTRLSIL.

In this sample, this clonotype turned up many times. The rearrangement joins TRBV24-1 to TRBJ2-3; 8 bases agree with TRBD2. The CDR3 has 15 amino acids. J was trimmed by 5 bases and V by 4 bases; bases with no gene match: 7. The germline V gene encodes CDR1 KGHDR and CDR2 SFDVKD. CDR3 nucleotide sequence: TGTGCCACCAGTGAGTCACGGGAGGGAGGAGATACGCAGTATTTT. It codes for CATSESREGGDTQYF.

This chain joins TRBV20-1 and TRBJ1-2; tentative D call: TRBD1 (6 bases). The CDR3 consists of 16 residues. Per the germline V gene, CDR1 is DFQATT and CDR2 is SNEGSKA (reference sequence). Trimming removed 1 base from V and 2 bases from J, with 17 bases in between. The CDR3 DNA reads as TGCAGTGCTAGAGCCCCCCGGGGGGGCGGGAACTATGGCTACACCTTC. This codes for CSARAPRGGGNYGYTF.

V and J are TRBV6-2 or TRBV6-3 and TRBJ2-1; weak D call: TRBD2 (6 bases). The DNA end favors TRBJ2-7, so the J call may be wrong. Germline V gives CDR1 MNHEY, CDR2 SVGEGT. The CDR3 is made up of 16 amino acids. Here the CDR3 DNA reads TGTGCCAGCAGTTCCACGGGACTCAAGGGGTACAATGAGCAGTACTTC. This gives the protein CASSSTGLKGYNEQYF.

This clonotype occurred many times. The chain is built from TRBV14 and TRBJ1-2; no clear D gene. Germline V CDR1 and CDR2: SGHDN, FVKESK. V was shortened by 5 bases and J by 8 bases, with 18 bases between the two germline ends. The CDR3 length is 14 residues. This CDR3 is CASSLGRRSGGYTF. In DNA, the CDR3 is TGTGCCAGCAGCTTGGGCCGGCGGTCGGGGGGCTACACCTTC.

This clonotype appeared many times. The chain links TRBV5-1 to TRBJ2-4; weak D call: TRBD1 (6 bases). This CDR3 is 14 amino acids long. The V gene's germline CDR1 is SGHRS and CDR2 YFSETQ. Trimming removed 4 bases at V and 6 bases at J, with 14 bases between. CDR3 bases: TGCGCCAGCAGCCAGGGGCTAGATGGAAACATTCAGTACTTC. As protein: CASSQGLDGNIQYF.